These T cell receptor beta chains were read from a single sample in a study of blood T cell repertoires in COVID-19. Produced via immunoSEQ multiplex PCR; TCRdb's table is partial and in-frame only. The sample includes 380,000 or so clones, around 88% of them seen just once. Specimen: peripheral blood. The source of these receptors is a woman aged 60-75 years with COVID-19, enrolled during active disease. Both conserved end residues are part of each CDR3. D genes are given only for firm matches. A row's size may be missing; if present it is once, few, many or a size class.

v_call	d_call	clone_size	j_call	cdr3_aa	cdr3_nt
TRBV29-1	.	once	TRBJ1-2	CSVRTENYGYTF	TGCAGCGTTAGAACTGAGAACTATGGCTACACCTTC
TRBV6-5	.	.	TRBJ1-2	CASSYSGRLYYGYTF	TGTGCCAGCAGTTACTCGGGGCGGCTTTACTATGGCTACACCTTC
TRBV6-2/TRBV6-3	TRBD1	.	TRBJ1-1	CASSPIDRVTEAFF	TGTGCCAGCAGCCCTATCGACAGGGTCACTGAAGCTTTCTTT
TRBV7-8	.	.	TRBJ2-7	CASSSLTAFYEQYF	TGTGCCAGCAGCTCCTTAACAGCCTTTTACGAGCAGTACTTC
TRBV7-3	TRBD1	.	TRBJ2-1	CASSAGTGGQFF	TGTGCCAGCAGCGCCGGGACAGGGGGTCAGTTCTTC
TRBV7-9	TRBD1	.	TRBJ2-1	CASRLQRYGTGRNNEQFF	TGTGCCAGCAGATTACAGAGGTATGGGACAGGGAGGAACAATGAGCAGTTCTTC
TRBV2	TRBD1	once	TRBJ1-2	CASDLRGPYGYTF	TGTGCCAGCGATCTAAGGGGGCCGTATGGCTACACCTTC
TRBV15	.	.	TRBJ1-2	CATSRDQYGYTF	TGTGCCACCAGCAGAGACCAATATGGCTACACCTTC
TRBV7-2	TRBD1	.	TRBJ1-1	CASSLDRGSTEAFF	TGTGCCAGCAGCTTAGACAGGGGTAGCACTGAAGCTTTCTTT
TRBV27	.	.	TRBJ2-7	CASSLMGRDNEQYF	TGTGCCAGCAGTTTAATGGGCAGGGACAACGAGCAGTACTTC
TRBV7-2	.	.	TRBJ2-7	CASSLLGAVDEQYF	TGTGCCAGCAGCTTATTGGGGGCCGTCGACGAGCAGTACTTC
TRBV10-3	TRBD1	once	TRBJ1-5	CAIRPIWTGGNSVDQPQHF	TGTGCCATCAGGCCCATCTGGACAGGGGGTAACTCAGTGGATCAGCCCCAGCATTTT
TRBV7-2	.	.	TRBJ1-1	CASSLSGGPTEAFF	TGTGCCAGCAGCTTATCCGGGGGGCCCACTGAAGCTTTCTTT
TRBV5-4	.	.	TRBJ1-1	CASSARRETEAFF	TGTGCCAGCAGCGCGAGACGGGAGACTGAAGCTTTCTTT
TRBV4-3	.	.	TRBJ1-1	CASSQDGRLNTEAFF	TGCGCCAGCAGCCAAGATGGCAGGCTGAACACTGAAGCTTTCTTT
TRBV3-1/TRBV3-2	TRBD1	.	TRBJ2-1	CASSQDRGTDNEQFF	TGTGCCAGCAGCCAAGACAGGGGGACCGACAATGAGCAGTTCTTC
TRBV7-2	.	.	TRBJ2-3	CASSLFPGTDTQYF	TGTGCCAGCAGCTTATTCCCGGGGACAGATACGCAGTATTTT
TRBV7-3	TRBD2	.	TRBJ2-3	CASSPSESGGSTDTQYF	TGTGCCAGCAGCCCTTCGGAGAGCGGGGGTAGCACAGATACGCAGTATTTT
TRBV30	.	few	TRBJ1-6	CACPGQAWSNSPLHF	TGTGCCTGCCCGGGTCAAGCGTGGAGTAATTCACCCCTCCACTTT
TRBV9	TRBD1	once	TRBJ2-3	CASSPGDRGRPDTQYF	TGTGCCAGCAGCCCCGGGGACAGGGGGCGACCAGATACGCAGTATTTT
TRBV5-1	.	.	TRBJ2-1	CASSLARKGGEQFF	TGCGCCAGCAGCTTGGCGCGGAAAGGGGGTGAGCAGTTCTTC
TRBV7-9	TRBD2	.	TRBJ2-6	CASSSGGPGANVLTF	TGTGCCAGCAGCTCGGGGGGGCCCGGGGCCAACGTCCTGACTTTC
TRBV6-4	.	.	TRBJ1-3	CASSDEEPSSGNTIYF	TGTGCCAGCAGTGACGAAGAACCGAGCTCTGGAAACACCATATATTTT
TRBV18	TRBD1	.	TRBJ2-1	CASSLNRGHNEQFF	TGTGCCAGCTCGCTCAACAGGGGGCACAATGAGCAGTTCTTC
TRBV5-1	TRBD1	.	TRBJ1-2	CASSWGQGEATF	TGCGCCAGCAGCTGGGGACAGGGGGAGGCCACCTTC
TRBV30	.	.	TRBJ1-3	CAWRGGAIAPSGNTIYF	TGTGCCTGGCGCGGGGGGGCTATTGCCCCCTCTGGAAACACCATATATTTT
TRBV10-2	TRBD2	.	TRBJ2-1	CASSEAILADLYNEQFF	TGCGCCAGCAGTGAGGCGATTCTAGCGGACCTCTACAATGAGCAGTTCTTC
TRBV19	.	.	TRBJ2-7	CASKSESSYEQYF	TGTGCCAGTAAGAGCGAAAGCTCCTACGAGCAGTACTTC
TRBV5-6	TRBD1	.	TRBJ1-1	CASSYRDRDTEAFF	TGTGCCAGCAGCTACCGGGACAGGGACACTGAAGCTTTCTTT
TRBV6-2/TRBV6-3	TRBD2	once	TRBJ2-3	CASTPRGLAGPDTQYF	TGTGCCAGCACCCCCCGGGGACTAGCGGGGCCAGATACGCAGTATTTT
TRBV6-1	TRBD2	.	TRBJ2-2	CASSESAGGQRTGELFF	TGTGCCAGCAGCGAATCGGCGGGGGGGCAGAGAACCGGGGAGCTGTTTTTT
TRBV7-9	.	once	TRBJ1-5	CASSLGRFSRPQPQHF	TGTGCCAGCAGCTTAGGGAGGTTCTCACGGCCTCAGCCCCAGCATTTT
TRBV10-3	TRBD2	.	TRBJ2-3	CAIRGGGVSTDTQYF	TGTGCCATCCGCGGCGGGGGGGTCAGCACAGATACGCAGTATTTT
TRBV18	.	.	TRBJ1-5	CASSPPGGSHGQPQHF	TGTGCCAGCTCACCACCGGGTGGGAGTCACGGACAGCCCCAGCATTTT
TRBV6-1	TRBD1	.	TRBJ2-7	CASSERGLGTGPNILYEQYF	TGTGCCAGCAGTGAAAGGGGACTCGGGACAGGGCCCAATATTCTCTACGAGCAGTACTTC
TRBV6-2/TRBV6-3	.	.	TRBJ1-6	CASSPPRVVTNNSPLHF	TGTGCCAGCAGTCCACCGCGGGTGGTCACCAATAATTCACCCCTCCACTTT
TRBV9	.	.	TRBJ1-3	CASSVQGMNGNTIYF	TGTGCCAGCAGCGTACAGGGGATGAATGGAAACACCATATATTTT
TRBV18	TRBD2	.	TRBJ2-7	CASSPGLADYEQYF	TGTGCCAGCTCACCCGGACTAGCGGATTACGAGCAGTACTTC
TRBV18	TRBD1	.	TRBJ1-6	CASSPGTALSSPLHF	TGTGCCAGCTCACCAGGGACAGCCCTTAGTTCACCCCTCCACTTT
TRBV6-5	TRBD2	.	TRBJ2-5	CASSYSLAGVGETQYF	TGTGCCAGCAGTTACTCGCTAGCGGGGGTGGGAGAGACCCAGTACTTC
TRBV7-2	TRBD1	once	TRBJ1-2	CASSLRTGADGYTF	TGTGCCAGCAGCCTACGGACAGGGGCGGATGGCTACACCTTC
TRBV18	.	.	TRBJ2-4	CASSPHIGSENIQYF	TGTGCCAGCTCACCACATATAGGGAGCGAAAACATTCAGTACTTC
TRBV25-1	TRBD2	few	TRBJ2-2	CASSGGLAGIKTGELFF	TGTGCCAGCAGTGGGGGACTAGCGGGGATAAAAACCGGGGAGCTGTTTTTT
TRBV5-1	TRBD2	.	TRBJ2-1	CASSSPTSGVDEQFF	TGCGCCAGCAGCTCCCCGACTAGCGGGGTTGATGAGCAGTTCTTC
TRBV7-8	TRBD1	once	TRBJ2-7	CASSLSTGGGYEQYF	TGTGCCAGCAGCTTATCCACAGGGGGCGGCTACGAGCAGTACTTC
TRBV3-1/TRBV3-2	TRBD2	.	TRBJ2-1	CASSGTSGGGRSSYNEQFF	TGTGCCAGCAGCGGTACTAGCGGGGGCGGAAGATCCTCCTACAATGAGCAGTTCTTC
TRBV2	.	.	TRBJ1-2	CASARDSLNYGYTF	TGTGCCAGCGCAAGAGACAGCCTTAACTATGGCTACACCTTC
TRBV30	.	once	TRBJ2-5	CAWSVRSETQYF	TGTGCCTGGAGTGTACGGTCCGAGACCCAGTACTTC
TRBV6-1	.	.	TRBJ1-5	CASSGRGSRLDQPQHF	TGTGCCAGCAGTGGCCGCGGGTCCCGGCTAGATCAGCCCCAGCATTTT
TRBV9	TRBD1	once	TRBJ1-2	CASSSPGTGDSYYGYTF	TGTGCCAGCAGCTCACCCGGGACAGGGGACAGTTACTATGGCTACACCTTC
TRBV5-1	.	.	TRBJ1-1	CASSLTGWNTEAFF	TGCGCCAGCAGCTTGACAGGCTGGAACACTGAAGCTTTCTTT
TRBV9	TRBD2	.	TRBJ2-4	CASSVDGGGNIQYF	TGTGCCAGCAGCGTAGATGGCGGGGGTAACATTCAGTACTTC
TRBV5-1	.	.	TRBJ1-5	CASSAQGAQPQHF	TGCGCCAGCAGCGCTCAGGGCGCTCAGCCCCAGCATTTT
TRBV21-1	.	.	TRBJ2-5	CASSSGTGERKTQYF	TGTGCCAGCAGTTCCGGGACAGGAGAGAGGAAGACCCAGTACTTC
TRBV3-1/TRBV3-2	.	.	TRBJ2-2	CASSQLSSAGELFF	TGTGCCAGCAGCCAACTCTCCAGCGCCGGGGAGCTGTTTTTT
TRBV21-1	.	.	TRBJ2-7	CASSKVGTGLVEQYF	TGTGCCAGCAGCAAAGTTGGGACAGGGCTGGTCGAGCAGTACTTC
TRBV19	TRBD1	.	TRBJ1-5	CASSQTGFDQPQHF	TGTGCCAGTAGTCAGACAGGGTTTGATCAGCCCCAGCATTTT
TRBV6-5	TRBD1	.	TRBJ1-4	CASGTGEEKLFF	TGTGCCAGCGGAACAGGGGAAGAAAAACTGTTTTTT
TRBV7-7	TRBD2	.	TRBJ2-5	CASSTGTSGQETQYF	TGTGCCAGCAGCACGGGGACTAGCGGGCAAGAGACCCAGTACTTC